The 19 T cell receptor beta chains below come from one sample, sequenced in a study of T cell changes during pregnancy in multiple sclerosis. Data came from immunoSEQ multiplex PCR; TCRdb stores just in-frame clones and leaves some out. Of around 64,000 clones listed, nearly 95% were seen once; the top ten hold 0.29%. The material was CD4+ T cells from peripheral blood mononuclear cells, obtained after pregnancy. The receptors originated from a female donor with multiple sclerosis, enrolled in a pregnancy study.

CDR3 sequence: CASSTTGRSTEAFF. The CDR3 nucleotides read TGCGCCAGCAGCACAACAGGTAGGAGCACTGAAGCTTTCTTT. The V and J genes are TRBV5-1 and TRBJ1-1; TRBD1 is a possible D gene (5 bases). The germline V gene encodes CDR1 SGHRS and CDR2 YFSETQ. The V gene lost 4 bases and the J gene lost 4 bases, with 14 bases spanning the gap. This CDR3 comprises 14 residues.

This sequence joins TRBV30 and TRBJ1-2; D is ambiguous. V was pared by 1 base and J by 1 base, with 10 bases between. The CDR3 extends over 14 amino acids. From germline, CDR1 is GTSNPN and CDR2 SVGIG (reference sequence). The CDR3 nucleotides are TGTGCCTGGAGTGGGCGGGCTTTTAACTATGGCTACACCTTC. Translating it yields CAWSGRAFNYGYTF.

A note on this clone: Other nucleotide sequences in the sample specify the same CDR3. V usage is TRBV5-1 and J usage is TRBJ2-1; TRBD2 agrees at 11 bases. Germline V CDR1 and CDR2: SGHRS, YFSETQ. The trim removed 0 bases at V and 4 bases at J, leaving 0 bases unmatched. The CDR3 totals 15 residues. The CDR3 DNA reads TGCGCCAGCAGCTTGGGACTAGCGGGGTACAATGAGCAGTTCTTC. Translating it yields CASSLGLAGYNEQFF.

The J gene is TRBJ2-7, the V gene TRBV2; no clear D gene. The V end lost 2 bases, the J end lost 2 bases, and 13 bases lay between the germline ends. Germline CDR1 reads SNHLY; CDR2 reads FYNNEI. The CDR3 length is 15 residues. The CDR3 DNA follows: TGTGCCAGCAGTGAATGGGCAGGCCAGGCCTACGAGCAGTACTTC. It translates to CASSEWAGQAYEQYF.

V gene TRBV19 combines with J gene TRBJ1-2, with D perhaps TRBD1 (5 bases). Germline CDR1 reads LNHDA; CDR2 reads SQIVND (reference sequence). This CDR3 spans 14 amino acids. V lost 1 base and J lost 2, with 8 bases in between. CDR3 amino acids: CASSIGQLNYGYTF. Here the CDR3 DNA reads TGTGCCAGTAGTATAGGACAGCTAAACTATGGCTACACCTTC.

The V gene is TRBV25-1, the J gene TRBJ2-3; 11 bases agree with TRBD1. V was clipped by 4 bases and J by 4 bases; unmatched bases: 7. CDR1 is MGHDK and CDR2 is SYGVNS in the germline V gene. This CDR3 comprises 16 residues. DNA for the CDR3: TGTGCCAGCAGTGCCACGCGGACAGGGGGCTCAGATACGCAGTATTTT. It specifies CASSATRTGGSDTQYF.

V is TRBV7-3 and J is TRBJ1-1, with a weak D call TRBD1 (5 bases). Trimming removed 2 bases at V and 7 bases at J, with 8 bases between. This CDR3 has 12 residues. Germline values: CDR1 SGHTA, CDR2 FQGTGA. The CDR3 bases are TGTGCCAGCAGCTTATACAGGCTTGAAGCTTTCTTT. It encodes CASSLYRLEAFF.

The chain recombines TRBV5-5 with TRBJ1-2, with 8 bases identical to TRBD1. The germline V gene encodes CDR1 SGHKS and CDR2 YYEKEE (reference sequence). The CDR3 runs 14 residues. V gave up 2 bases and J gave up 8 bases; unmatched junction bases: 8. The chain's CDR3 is CASSFSPGGEGYTF. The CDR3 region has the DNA TGTGCCAGCAGCTTTAGTCCAGGGGGCGAAGGCTACACCTTC.

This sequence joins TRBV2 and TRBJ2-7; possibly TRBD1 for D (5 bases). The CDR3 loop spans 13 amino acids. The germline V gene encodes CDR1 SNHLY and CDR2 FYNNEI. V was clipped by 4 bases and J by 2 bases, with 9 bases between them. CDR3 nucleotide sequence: TGTGCCAGCAGTGTAGGGGCTGCCTACGAGCAGTACTTC. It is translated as CASSVGAAYEQYF.

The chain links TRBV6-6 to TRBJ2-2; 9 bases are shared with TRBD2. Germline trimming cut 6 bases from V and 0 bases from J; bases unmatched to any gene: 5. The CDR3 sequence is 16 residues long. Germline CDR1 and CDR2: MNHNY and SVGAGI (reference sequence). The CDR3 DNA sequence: TGTGCCAGCAGGCGGGGGGGGGTCGCGAACACCGGGGAGCTGTTTTTT. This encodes CASRRGGVANTGELFF.

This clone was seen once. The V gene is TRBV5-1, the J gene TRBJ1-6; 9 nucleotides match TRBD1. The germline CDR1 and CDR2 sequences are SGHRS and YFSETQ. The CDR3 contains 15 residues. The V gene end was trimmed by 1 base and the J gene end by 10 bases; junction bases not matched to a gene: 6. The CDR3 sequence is CASSLSGQGTSPLHF. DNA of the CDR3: TGCGCCAGCAGCTTGTCAGGACAGGGGACCTCACCCCTCCACTTT. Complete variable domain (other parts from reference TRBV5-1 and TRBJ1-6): KAGVTQTPRYLIKTRGQQVTLSCSPISGHRSVSWYQQTPGQGLQFLFEYFSETQRNKGNFPGRFSGRQFSNSRSEMNVSTLELGDSALYLCASSLSGQGTSPLHFGNGTRLTVT.

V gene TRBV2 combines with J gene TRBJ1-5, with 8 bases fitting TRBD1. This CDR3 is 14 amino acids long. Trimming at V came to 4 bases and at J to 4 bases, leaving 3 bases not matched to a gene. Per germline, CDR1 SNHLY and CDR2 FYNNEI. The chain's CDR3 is CASSGNRGNQPQHF. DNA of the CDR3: TGTGCCAGCAGTGGTAACAGGGGGAATCAGCCCCAGCATTTT. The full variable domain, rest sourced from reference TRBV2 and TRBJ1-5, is EPEVTQTPSHQVTQMGQEVILRCVPISNHLYFYWYRQILGQKVEFLVSFYNNEISEKSEIFDDQFSVERPDGSNFTLKIRSTKLEDSAMYFCASSGNRGNQPQHFGDGTRLSIL.

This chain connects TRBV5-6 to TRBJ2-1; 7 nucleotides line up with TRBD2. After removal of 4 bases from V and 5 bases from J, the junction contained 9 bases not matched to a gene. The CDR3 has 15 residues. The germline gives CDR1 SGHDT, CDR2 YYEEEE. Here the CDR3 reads CASSELGGGDNEQFF. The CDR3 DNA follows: TGTGCCAGCAGCGAGCTGGGGGGGGGAGACAATGAGCAGTTCTTC.

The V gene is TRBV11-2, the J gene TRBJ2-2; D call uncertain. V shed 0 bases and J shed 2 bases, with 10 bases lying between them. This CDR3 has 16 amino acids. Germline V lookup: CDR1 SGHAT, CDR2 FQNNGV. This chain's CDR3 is CASSLDHFVNTGELFF. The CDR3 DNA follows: TGTGCCAGCAGCTTAGACCACTTTGTTAACACCGGGGAGCTGTTTTTT.

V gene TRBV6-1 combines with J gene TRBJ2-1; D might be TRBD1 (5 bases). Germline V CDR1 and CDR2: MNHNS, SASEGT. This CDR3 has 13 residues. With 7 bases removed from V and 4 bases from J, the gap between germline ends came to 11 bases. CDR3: CASKRQNYNEQFF. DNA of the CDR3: TGTGCCAGCAAAAGACAGAATTACAATGAGCAGTTCTTC.

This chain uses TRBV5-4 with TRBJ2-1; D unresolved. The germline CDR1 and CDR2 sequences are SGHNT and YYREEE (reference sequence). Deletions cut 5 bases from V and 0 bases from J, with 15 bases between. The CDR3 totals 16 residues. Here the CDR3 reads CASSRLGLSSYNEQFF. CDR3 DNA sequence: TGTGCCAGCAGTCGTCTCGGGTTAAGCTCCTACAATGAGCAGTTCTTC.

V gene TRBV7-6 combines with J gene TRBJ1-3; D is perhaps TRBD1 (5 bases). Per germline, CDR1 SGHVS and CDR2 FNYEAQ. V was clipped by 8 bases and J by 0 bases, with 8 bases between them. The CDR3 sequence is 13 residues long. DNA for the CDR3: TGTGCCAGCGGGGCCAACTCTGGAAACACCATATATTTT. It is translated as CASGANSGNTIYF.

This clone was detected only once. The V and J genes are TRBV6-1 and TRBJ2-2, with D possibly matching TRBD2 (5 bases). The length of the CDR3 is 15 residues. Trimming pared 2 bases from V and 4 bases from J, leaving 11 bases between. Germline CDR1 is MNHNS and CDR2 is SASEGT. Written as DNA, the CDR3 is TGTGCCAGCAGTGAAAGCGGCAGAAGCACCGGGGAGCTGTTTTTT. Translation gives CASSESGRSTGELFF.

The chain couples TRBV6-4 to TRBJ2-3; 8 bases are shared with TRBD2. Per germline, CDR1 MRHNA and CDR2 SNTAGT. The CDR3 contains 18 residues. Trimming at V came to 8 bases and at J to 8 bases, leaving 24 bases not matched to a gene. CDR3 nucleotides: TGTGCCAGCGCCACGAGACACAGACTAGCGACCAGGGTAGGTACGCAGTATTTT. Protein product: CASATRHRLATRVGTQYF.